The text below deals with one TCR beta chain. Sequenced by immunoSEQ multiplex PCR; TCRdb stores in-frame clones only, minus some. The sample lists 2 million to 2.5 million clones, approximately 90% occurring once. This entry is derived from a study of shared clonotypes between healthy human individuals. For the study at large: Three CD4 naive, three CD4 memory, two CD8 naive and one CD8 memory plate were used per donor.

Germline assignment: CDR1 SGHRS and CDR2 YFSETQ. V was shortened by 6 bases and J by 2 bases, with 11 bases between the two germline ends. This CDR3 region has 13 residues. The V gene is TRBV5-1, the J gene TRBJ2-5; TRBD1 might be the D (5 bases). The TCR sequence derives from a man younger than 35 in good health. Some clones in this sample may be carry-over from other donors' samples. Sequencing input: naive CD4+ T cells from PBMCs. Noted subset: CD45RA+ positively selected. CDR3 residues: CASTRTPQETQYF. For the CDR3, the DNA is TGCGCCAGCACGAGGACACCTCAAGAGACCCAGTACTTC.